This TCR beta chain appears in the sequencing data of a study of early T cells in non-severe SARS-CoV-2 infection. The study, taken as a whole, reports: Anti-spike CD8 responses were favored by VDJdb matching, which missed private and CD4 specificities.

Ten or more counts support this clonotype. No antigen is known for it. There are 15 residues in the CDR3. V lost 5 bases, J lost 3 bases, and 17 bases lay in between. CDR1 LNHDA and CDR2 SQIVND come from the germline V gene (reference sequence). Each CDR3 protein is one row after TCRdb ran MiXCR on the 5' RACE reads. The table lists 85,000 to 120,000 distinct CDR3 sequences, about an eighth of them singletons, with 5.5% to 7% in the top ten. J is TRBJ2-7 and V is TRBV19; either TRBD1 or TRBD2 may supply D (5 bases each). This receptor was obtained from an adult who was a healthcare worker with PCR-confirmed SARS-CoV-2 infection or an uninfected control (not recorded which). Sequencing was done on a sample of whole blood. CDR3 amino acids: CASSVSGTGIYEQYF. The DNA for the CDR3 is TGTGCCAGTAGTGTATCCGGGACGGGGATCTACGAGCAGTACTTC.